These 20 T cell receptor beta chains were sequenced from one sample in a study of blood T cell repertoires in COVID-19. TCRdb keeps only in-frame clones here, not all; method: immunoSEQ multiplex PCR. The table includes 230,000 or so clones, around 80% detected once. The sequenced sample consisted of peripheral blood. The receptors here all came from a woman in her forties who had recovered from COVID-19.

V usage is TRBV19 and J usage is TRBJ2-3; perhaps TRBD2 as D (6 bases). CDR1 is LNHDA, CDR2 SQIVND, per germline (reference sequence). The CDR3 totals 14 residues. The V and J ends lost 10 bases and 1 base respectively, with 15 bases between them. CDR3: CAISTGGGTDTQYF. DNA of the CDR3: TGTGCCATCTCTACCGGGGGAGGCACAGATACGCAGTATTTT.

The CDR3 loop is CAQGPPGTANGYTF. In nucleotides, the CDR3 is TGTGCCCAGGGCCCCCCAGGGACAGCTAATGGCTACACCTTC. The chain recombines TRBV2 with TRBJ1-2; TRBD1 agrees at 7 bases. The CDR3 totals 14 residues. Unmatched junction bases numbered 15, after V lost 11 bases and J lost 6 bases. The germline CDR1 and CDR2 sequences are SNHLY and FYNNEI.

This clone appeared once. The V gene is TRBV4-1, the J gene TRBJ2-1; D may be TRBD1 (5 bases). The V and J ends lost 1 base and 1 base respectively, with 11 bases between them. The CDR3 is 16 residues long. Germline CDR1 MGHRA, CDR2 YSYEKL. CDR3 amino acids: CASSQVPGHSYNEQFF. The DNA for the CDR3 is TGCGCCAGCAGCCAAGTTCCAGGGCATTCCTACAATGAGCAGTTCTTC.

This clone has a handful of counts. This chain connects TRBV29-1 to TRBJ2-5; TRBD1 is a possible D gene (5 bases). Germline-derived CDR1 and CDR2 are SQVTM and ANQGSEA. Trimming cost V 3 bases and J 2 bases, with 10 bases left between them. CDR3 size: 13 residues. CDR3 sequence (DNA): TGCAGCGTTGATAGGGCAGGGCAAGAGACCCAGTACTTC. It translates to CSVDRAGQETQYF.

The chain is built from TRBV6-2 or TRBV6-3 and TRBJ1-5; D may be TRBD1 (6 bases). The CDR3 runs to 15 residues. The germline gives CDR1 MNHEY, CDR2 SVGEGT. The germline V and J ends were trimmed by 4 bases and 6 bases, with 16 bases remaining between them. CDR3 in amino acids: CASSSSQQGTQPQHF. CDR3 in DNA: TGTGCCAGCAGTTCCTCTCAACAGGGTACTCAGCCCCAGCATTTT.

The V call is TRBV7-2, the J call TRBJ1-1; tentative D call: TRBD1 (5 bases). The length of the CDR3 is 13 residues. Germline CDR1 and CDR2: SGHTA and FQGNSA. The V end was cut by 5 bases, the J end by 3 bases, with 10 bases between. CDR3 DNA: TGTGCCAGCAGCGCGACAGTATACACTGAAGCTTTCTTT. Its protein is CASSATVYTEAFF.

This chain uses TRBV2 with TRBJ2-6, with TRBD2 matching over 7 bases. The CDR3 extends over 16 amino acids. J gave up 0 bases and V 6 bases, and 5 bases lay outside the gene matches. Germline CDR1 is SNHLY and CDR2 is FYNNEI. The CDR3: CASRKAGPSGANVLTF. CDR3 DNA: TGTGCCAGCAGAAAAGCGGGGCCCTCTGGGGCCAACGTCCTGACTTTC.

The rearrangement joins TRBV11-2 to TRBJ2-4, with D possibly being TRBD2 (6 bases). The CDR3 extends over 13 amino acids. Germline V gene lookup returns CDR1 SGHAT and CDR2 FQNNGV. Trimming removed 1 base from V and 9 bases from J, with 10 bases in between. The CDR3 is CASSLVAEGIQYF. The CDR3 bases are TGTGCCAGCAGCTTAGTAGCGGAGGGCATTCAGTACTTC.

This rearrangement joins TRBV2 to TRBJ2-7, with 8 positions matching TRBD1. Germline lookup yields CDR1 SNHLY and CDR2 FYNNEI. V lost 10 bases, J lost 11 bases, and 13 bases stayed unmatched. This CDR3 contains 12 residues. The DNA for the CDR3 is TGTGCCACGAAACCTCAGGGGGCGAAGAAGTACTTC. Translated, it gives CATKPQGAKKYF.

The rearrangement joins TRBV5-5 to TRBJ1-5; 9 bases fit TRBD1. The CDR3 covers 15 residues. Germline loops: CDR1 SGHKS, CDR2 YYEKEE (reference sequence). J gave up 3 bases and V 4 bases, and 5 bases lay outside the gene matches. In nucleotides, the CDR3 is TGTGCCAGCAGCCCCGACAGGGGGGCCAATCAGCCCCAGCATTTT. It is translated as CASSPDRGANQPQHF. The variable domain in full, with the rest retrieved from reference TRBV5-5 and TRBJ1-5, is DAGVTQSPTHLIKTRGQQVTLRCSPISGHKSVSWYQQVLGQGPQFIFQYYEKEERGRGNFPDRFSARQFPNYSSELNVNALLLGDSALYLCASSPDRGANQPQHFGDGTRLSIL.

The chain carries TRBV27 and TRBJ2-1, with TRBD2 identical over 12 bases. The J segment lost 4 bases and the V segment lost 8 bases, leaving 6 bases of the junction unmatched. Germline CDR1 reads MNHEY; CDR2 reads SMNVEV (reference sequence). CDR3 length: 15 amino acids. CDR3 sequence: CASSRTSGAYNEQFF. The CDR3 DNA reads TGTGCCAGCTCAAGGACTAGCGGGGCGTACAATGAGCAGTTCTTC.

The chain employs TRBV18 and TRBJ2-7, with 8 bases fitting TRBD2. Per germline, CDR1 KGHSH and CDR2 LQKENI. This CDR3 has 15 residues. Losses at the gene ends were 3 bases for V and 1 base for J; bases not matched to a gene: 5. The CDR3 region is CASSPRRGDSYEQYF. The CDR3 DNA sequence: TGTGCCAGCTCACCTCGGCGGGGGGATTCCTACGAGCAGTACTTC.

CDR3 region: CASSNLRGTEAFF. In DNA form, the CDR3 reads TGTGCCAGCAGCAATCTCCGAGGGACTGAAGCTTTCTTT. The chain has TRBV9 and TRBJ1-1; no definite D call. The CDR3 covers 13 residues. CDR1 is SGDLS, CDR2 YYNGEE, per germline. V gave up 4 bases and J gave up 5 bases, with 12 bases separating them.

The chain uses TRBV27 and TRBJ2-3, with 7 bases identical to TRBD1. V trimming: 4 bases; J trimming: 2 bases; junction bases outside the gene matches: 3. Germline loops: CDR1 MNHEY, CDR2 SMNVEV (reference sequence). The CDR3 loop spans 14 amino acids. CDR3 DNA sequence: TGTGCCAGCAGTTGGGACAGCTACACAGATACGCAGTATTTT. It yields the protein CASSWDSYTDTQYF.

The J gene is TRBJ2-7, the V gene TRBV10-3; maybe TRBD2 (5 bases). V lost 3 bases and J 5 bases, leaving 17 bases between the germline ends. This CDR3 comprises 15 residues. Per the germline V gene, CDR1 is ENHRY and CDR2 is SYGVKD. CDR3: CAISDARGGGDEQYF. Written as DNA, the CDR3 is TGTGCCATCAGTGATGCCCGCGGAGGTGGAGACGAGCAGTACTTC.

The chain recombines TRBV6-5 with TRBJ2-7; 7 bases map to TRBD1. The CDR3 is 15 residues long. CDR1 MNHEY and CDR2 SVGAGI come from the germline V gene. With 0 bases clipped from V and 3 bases from J, the junction kept 5 bases outside the gene matches. CDR3 DNA: TGTGCCAGCAGTTACTCCGGGACAGAAGGCTACGAGCAGTACTTC. Translated: CASSYSGTEGYEQYF.

Only one count was recorded for this clone. The rearrangement links TRBV7-2 to TRBJ1-4; D not resolved. V was cut by 5 bases and J by 0 bases, with 10 bases left in between. The CDR3 has 15 residues. Per the germline V gene, CDR1 is SGHTA and CDR2 is FQGNSA. CDR3 in DNA: TGTGCCAGCAGCCCCCGAGGTGCAACTAATGAAAAACTGTTTTTT. Protein sequence: CASSPRGATNEKLFF. The variable domain in full, with the rest retrieved from reference TRBV7-2 and TRBJ1-4, is GAGVSQSPSNKVTEKGKDVELRCDPISGHTALYWYRQSLGQGLEFLIYFQGNSAPDKSGLPSDRFSAERTGGSVSTLTIQRTQQEDSAVYLCASSPRGATNEKLFFGSGTQLSVL.

This clone was counted once. In nucleotides, the CDR3 is TGTGCCAGCATGAAAGTAGTACTGACCGGGGAGCTGTTTTTT. Encoded protein: CASMKVVLTGELFF. The chain has TRBV6-5 and TRBJ2-2; D remains unclear. Trimming removed 7 bases at V and 5 bases at J, with 14 bases between. The CDR3 contains 14 residues. CDR1 MNHEY and CDR2 SVGAGI come from the germline V gene.

The J gene is TRBJ2-5, the V gene TRBV7-2; a possible D gene is TRBD2 (5 bases). Trimming removed 2 bases at V and 5 bases at J, with 18 bases between. This CDR3 has 16 amino acids. Germline CDR1 reads SGHTA; CDR2 reads FQGNSA. The CDR3 DNA follows: TGTGCCAGCAGCTTATTTTTAATAAGAGGCGGGGAGACCCAGTACTTC. Encoded protein: CASSLFLIRGGETQYF.

The J gene is TRBJ2-3, the V gene TRBV5-1, with 14 nucleotides matching TRBD2. Germline V gene sequence: CDR1 SGHRS, CDR2 YFSETQ. V trimming: 4 bases; J trimming: 4 bases; junction bases outside the gene matches: 2. This CDR3 is built from 15 residues. This CDR3 is CASSGTSGGADTQYF. The DNA for the CDR3 is TGCGCCAGCAGCGGGACTAGCGGGGGTGCAGATACGCAGTATTTT.